This is a list of T cell receptor beta chains from one sample in a study of T cell changes during pregnancy in multiple sclerosis. The protocol was immunoSEQ multiplex PCR, while the TCRdb copy is restricted to in-frame clones and leaves out a portion. The sample has some 31,000 clones; approximately 92% are singletons. The material sequenced was CD8+ T cells from peripheral blood mononuclear cells, taken before pregnancy. The source is a female donor with multiple sclerosis, enrolled in a pregnancy study. The CDR3 runs from the conserved cysteine through the conserved F or W. Each record gives: V gene, J gene, D gene, clone size, CDR3 protein, CDR3 DNA. The D gene is left open where the match is weak. The size of a clone is reported for some rows only, either as once, few or many, or as a class for expanded clones.

V gene: TRBV5-1
J gene: TRBJ1-1
D gene: -
clone size: -
CDR3 protein: CASSFKGMDTEAFF
CDR3 DNA: TGCGCCAGCAGCTTTAAGGGGATGGACACTGAAGCTTTCTTT

V gene: TRBV7-2
J gene: TRBJ2-7
D gene: -
clone size: -
CDR3 protein: CASSLDTLAFSYEQYF
CDR3 DNA: TGTGCCAGCAGCTTGGACACCCTAGCGTTCTCCTACGAGCAGTACTTC

V gene: TRBV6-5
J gene: TRBJ1-1
D gene: -
clone size: once
CDR3 protein: CASSYLPKAFF
CDR3 DNA: TGTGCCAGCAGTTACTTGCCTAAAGCTTTCTTT

V gene: TRBV7-6
J gene: TRBJ2-2
D gene: TRBD1
clone size: -
CDR3 protein: CASSPGQGSPGELFF
CDR3 DNA: TGTGCCAGCAGCCCAGGACAGGGGTCACCCGGGGAGCTGTTTTTT

V gene: TRBV25-1
J gene: TRBJ1-2
D gene: -
clone size: -
CDR3 protein: CANCPSGGSGYTF
CDR3 DNA: TGTGCCAACTGCCCTAGCGGGGGAAGTGGCTACACCTTC

V gene: TRBV2
J gene: TRBJ2-7
D gene: -
clone size: -
CDR3 protein: CASSVDQTGNHEQYF
CDR3 DNA: TGTGCCAGCAGTGTAGACCAAACAGGGAATCACGAGCAGTACTTC

V gene: TRBV4-3
J gene: TRBJ2-1
D gene: TRBD2
clone size: few
CDR3 protein: CASSRNSGAYNEQFF
CDR3 DNA: TGCGCCAGCAGCCGCAATAGCGGGGCCTACAATGAGCAGTTCTTC

V gene: TRBV15
J gene: TRBJ1-5
D gene: -
clone size: -
CDR3 protein: CATSRDPGRIGNQPQHF
CDR3 DNA: TGTGCCACCAGCAGAGATCCGGGGAGGATCGGCAATCAGCCCCAGCATTTT

V gene: TRBV5-4
J gene: TRBJ2-1
D gene: TRBD1
clone size: once
CDR3 protein: CASSGGQGLSNEQFF
CDR3 DNA: TGTGCCAGCAGCGGGGGACAGGGCTTAAGCAATGAGCAGTTCTTC

V gene: TRBV27
J gene: TRBJ2-1
D gene: -
clone size: -
CDR3 protein: CASSGLGGMYNEQFF
CDR3 DNA: TGTGCCAGCAGTGGCCTGGGCGGGATGTACAATGAGCAGTTCTTC

V gene: TRBV7-9
J gene: TRBJ1-2
D gene: -
clone size: -
CDR3 protein: CASSSTEANYGYTF
CDR3 DNA: TGTGCCAGCAGCTCGACAGAAGCTAACTATGGCTACACCTTC

V gene: TRBV11-2
J gene: TRBJ2-7
D gene: -
clone size: -
CDR3 protein: CASSPRGPLDEQYF
CDR3 DNA: TGTGCCAGCAGCCCCAGAGGCCCCCTTGACGAGCAGTACTTC

V gene: TRBV27
J gene: TRBJ2-1
D gene: TRBD2
clone size: -
CDR3 protein: CASSSRTSWYNEQFF
CDR3 DNA: TGTGCCAGCAGTTCCCGGACTAGCTGGTACAATGAGCAGTTCTTC

V gene: TRBV27
J gene: TRBJ2-3
D gene: -
clone size: -
CDR3 protein: CASSFQRRSTDTQYF
CDR3 DNA: TGTGCCAGCAGTTTTCAGCGAAGGAGCACAGATACGCAGTATTTT

V gene: TRBV27
J gene: TRBJ2-1
D gene: -
clone size: -
CDR3 protein: CASSLFADSSYNEQFF
CDR3 DNA: TGTGCCAGCAGTTTATTCGCGGATAGCTCCTACAATGAGCAGTTCTTC

V gene: TRBV6-6
J gene: TRBJ2-7
D gene: -
clone size: -
CDR3 protein: CASSSTLGQLSYEQYF
CDR3 DNA: TGTGCCAGCAGTTCAACCCTCGGACAGTTATCCTACGAGCAGTACTTC

V gene: TRBV4-1
J gene: TRBJ2-7
D gene: -
clone size: -
CDR3 protein: CASSQESVYYEQYF
CDR3 DNA: TGCGCCAGCAGCCAAGAATCCGTATATTACGAGCAGTACTTC

V gene: TRBV2
J gene: TRBJ2-7
D gene: TRBD2
clone size: -
CDR3 protein: CASTPSGGGSSYEQYF
CDR3 DNA: TGTGCCAGCACCCCGAGCGGGGGGGGTAGCTCCTACGAGCAGTACTTC

V gene: TRBV4-1
J gene: TRBJ2-7
D gene: TRBD1
clone size: -
CDR3 protein: CASSHGTGPSEQYF
CDR3 DNA: TGCGCCAGCAGCCATGGGACAGGCCCGTCCGAGCAGTACTTC

V gene: TRBV19
J gene: TRBJ1-2
D gene: TRBD1
clone size: -
CDR3 protein: CASSTTTGDRGYGYTF
CDR3 DNA: TGTGCCAGTAGTACTACCACAGGGGATAGGGGCTATGGCTACACCTTC

V gene: TRBV14
J gene: TRBJ1-2
D gene: TRBD1
clone size: medium-sized
CDR3 protein: CASSPTDRAYGYTF
CDR3 DNA: TGTGCCAGCAGCCCGACGGACAGGGCCTATGGCTACACCTTC

V gene: TRBV5-1
J gene: TRBJ2-3
D gene: TRBD2
clone size: -
CDR3 protein: CASSSGGPVADTQYF
CDR3 DNA: TGCGCCAGCAGCTCGGGGGGGCCGGTCGCAGATACGCAGTATTTT

V gene: TRBV9
J gene: TRBJ1-1
D gene: TRBD1
clone size: -
CDR3 protein: CASSGTGAEAFF
CDR3 DNA: TGTGCCAGCAGCGGGACAGGGGCTGAAGCTTTCTTT

V gene: TRBV28
J gene: TRBJ2-7
D gene: TRBD2
clone size: -
CDR3 protein: CASSLWGTSGYEQYF
CDR3 DNA: TGTGCCAGCAGTTTATGGGGGACTAGCGGCTACGAGCAGTACTTC

V gene: TRBV6-6
J gene: TRBJ2-1
D gene: TRBD2
clone size: once
CDR3 protein: CASMFTGGSNEQFF
CDR3 DNA: TGTGCCAGCATGTTCACGGGGGGTAGCAATGAGCAGTTCTTC

V gene: TRBV4-1
J gene: TRBJ1-1
D gene: -
clone size: -
CDR3 protein: CASSQATGPMNTEAFF
CDR3 DNA: TGCGCCAGCAGCCAAGCCACAGGGCCGATGAACACTGAAGCTTTCTTT

V gene: TRBV5-1
J gene: TRBJ1-2
D gene: -
clone size: -
CDR3 protein: CASSLFSGNGYTF
CDR3 DNA: TGCGCCAGCAGCTTGTTCTCGGGGAATGGCTACACCTTC

V gene: TRBV2
J gene: TRBJ2-1
D gene: -
clone size: -
CDR3 protein: CAISTELYNEQFF
CDR3 DNA: TGTGCCATCTCGACAGAGCTATACAATGAGCAGTTCTTC

V gene: TRBV9
J gene: TRBJ1-2
D gene: -
clone size: -
CDR3 protein: CASSGQGSGEGYTF
CDR3 DNA: TGTGCCAGCAGCGGCCAGGGTTCAGGGGAGGGCTACACCTTC

V gene: TRBV7-9
J gene: TRBJ1-2
D gene: -
clone size: -
CDR3 protein: CASSSSGVGYTF
CDR3 DNA: TGTGCCAGCAGCTCGTCAGGGGTTGGCTACACCTTC

V gene: TRBV2
J gene: TRBJ2-7
D gene: -
clone size: -
CDR3 protein: CASSDISLTRRYEQYF
CDR3 DNA: TGTGCCAGCAGTGATATCTCCCTAACGCGGAGATACGAGCAGTACTTC

V gene: TRBV4-3
J gene: TRBJ1-1
D gene: -
clone size: -
CDR3 protein: CASSRSGANTEAFF
CDR3 DNA: TGCGCCAGCTCCCGGTCAGGCGCAAACACTGAAGCTTTCTTT

V gene: TRBV7-2
J gene: TRBJ1-1
D gene: -
clone size: -
CDR3 protein: CASWEGGNTEAFF
CDR3 DNA: TGTGCCAGTTGGGAGGGGGGGAACACTGAAGCTTTCTTT

V gene: TRBV18
J gene: TRBJ2-5
D gene: TRBD2
clone size: -
CDR3 protein: CASYRGRREGKETQYF
CDR3 DNA: TGTGCCAGCTACCGCGGAAGGCGGGAGGGCAAAGAGACCCAGTACTTC

V gene: TRBV5-1
J gene: TRBJ1-2
D gene: TRBD1
clone size: -
CDR3 protein: CASSTDRGLNYGYTF
CDR3 DNA: TGCGCCAGCAGCACCGACAGGGGGCTAAACTATGGCTACACCTTC

V gene: TRBV7-9
J gene: TRBJ2-7
D gene: TRBD1
clone size: -
CDR3 protein: CASSLTGGAEQYF
CDR3 DNA: TGTGCCAGCAGCTTAACAGGGGGCGCCGAGCAGTACTTC

V gene: TRBV5-1
J gene: TRBJ1-1
D gene: -
clone size: -
CDR3 protein: CASSLEWEVQNTEAFF
CDR3 DNA: TGCGCCAGCAGCTTGGAATGGGAGGTGCAGAACACTGAAGCTTTCTTT